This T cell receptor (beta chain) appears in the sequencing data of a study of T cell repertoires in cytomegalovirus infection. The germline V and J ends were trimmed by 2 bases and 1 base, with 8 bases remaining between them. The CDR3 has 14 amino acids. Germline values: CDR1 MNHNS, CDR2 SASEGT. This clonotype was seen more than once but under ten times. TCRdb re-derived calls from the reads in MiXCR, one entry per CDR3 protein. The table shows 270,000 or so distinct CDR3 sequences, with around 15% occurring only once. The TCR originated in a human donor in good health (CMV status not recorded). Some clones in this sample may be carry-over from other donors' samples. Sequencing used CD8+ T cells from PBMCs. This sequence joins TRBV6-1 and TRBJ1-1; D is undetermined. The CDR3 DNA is TGTGCCAGCAGTGAAACGGGGAAGAACACTGAAGCTTTCTTT. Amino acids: CASSETGKNTEAFF.